This is a list of T cell receptor beta chains from one sample in a study of blood T cell repertoires in COVID-19. Repertoires were generated with immunoSEQ multiplex PCR, while TCRdb's copy carries only in-frame clones and drops some. The table shows about 260,000 clones, with about 80% occurring only once. Sequences were obtained from peripheral blood. These receptors came from a human donor in a cohort sampled during active COVID-19. CDR3s include the opening cysteine and the closing phenylalanine or tryptophan.

V: TRBV9
length: 17
J: TRBJ1-6
CDR3: CASSEGMGGTGSSPLHF

V: TRBV18
length: 13
J: TRBJ1-1
CDR3: CASSPLSDTEAFF

V: TRBV11-2
length: 12
J: TRBJ2-7
CDR3: CASSPTSGVRYF

V: TRBV18
length: 16
J: TRBJ2-3
CDR3: CASSPSYRGDRGTQYF

V: TRBV6-5
length: 15
J: TRBJ1-2
CDR3: CASRGRKDGFDGYTF

V: TRBV19
length: 14
J: TRBJ2-1
CDR3: CASRRGGSRNEQFF

V: TRBV28
length: 17
J: TRBJ1-2
CDR3: CASRPLRGAAVVYGYTF

V: TRBV12-3/TRBV12-4
length: 13
J: TRBJ1-2
CDR3: CASSPRQADGYTF

V: TRBV21-1
length: 17
J: TRBJ1-5
CDR3: CASSGRTGKGTDQPQHF

V: TRBV6-5
length: 15
J: TRBJ2-5
CDR3: CASSRAGQGGETQYF

V: TRBV5-1
length: 14
J: TRBJ2-7
CDR3: CASSSLSSSYEQYF

V: TRBV28
length: 15
J: TRBJ2-1
CDR3: CASSPTGGRHNEQFF

V: TRBV6-5
length: 13
J: TRBJ1-2
CDR3: CASSYSTGGGYTF

V: TRBV19
length: 15
J: TRBJ1-1
CDR3: CASSISSGGAAEAFF

V: TRBV5-1
length: 15
J: TRBJ1-1
CDR3: CASSLGTVGNTEAFF

V: TRBV4-3
length: 16
J: TRBJ2-7
CDR3: CASSQDGPGQTYEQYF

V: TRBV6-5
length: 11
J: TRBJ1-2
CDR3: CASKRAYGYTF

V: TRBV5-1
length: 15
J: TRBJ2-1
CDR3: CASSPGTQTYNEQFF

V: TRBV4-2
length: 15
J: TRBJ1-5
CDR3: CASSQDLGSYQPQHF

V: TRBV12-3/TRBV12-4
length: 13
J: TRBJ1-4
CDR3: CASSLRRNEKLFF

V: TRBV11-2
length: 15
J: TRBJ2-7
CDR3: CASSEQGASSYEQYF

V: TRBV2
length: 15
J: TRBJ2-2
CDR3: CASSGGDSRTGELFF

V: TRBV29-1
length: 12
J: TRBJ2-1
CDR3: CSVGQTGDEQFF

V: TRBV2
length: 15
J: TRBJ1-2
CDR3: CASRGGLPTNYGYTF

V: TRBV27
length: 16
J: TRBJ2-7
CDR3: CAMGAGGISTPYEQYF

V: TRBV2
length: 15
J: TRBJ1-6
CDR3: CASTLRTGANSPLHF

V: TRBV6-1
length: 17
J: TRBJ2-4
CDR3: CASSDSGQGFFLDIQYF

V: TRBV18
length: 14
J: TRBJ1-1
CDR3: CASSSEWGDTEAFF

V: TRBV21-1
length: 17
J: TRBJ1-1
CDR3: CASSKVSRVLGSTEAFF

V: TRBV4-2
length: 16
J: TRBJ2-7
CDR3: CASSQDEGTVSYEQYF

V: TRBV7-8
length: 16
J: TRBJ1-5
CDR3: CASSLGQMGSNQPQHF

V: TRBV19
length: 15
J: TRBJ2-3
CDR3: CASSPYSLSTDTQYF

V: TRBV5-1
length: 17
J: TRBJ1-4
CDR3: CASSLEWGTWANEKLFF

V: TRBV7-2
length: 13
J: TRBJ1-5
CDR3: CASSLDSNQPQHF

V: TRBV21-1
length: 17
J: TRBJ2-1
CDR3: CASSSKTSGFPYNEQFF

V: TRBV15
length: 16
J: TRBJ1-6
CDR3: CATSRDPGGVGSPLHF

V: TRBV3-1/TRBV3-2
length: 15
J: TRBJ1-3
CDR3: CASSQELRSGNTIYF